A selection of T cell receptor beta chains follows, all from one sample in a study of T-cell memory formation after mild COVID-19. A single record per CDR3 protein comes from TCRdb applying MiXCR to the 5' RACE reads. The repertoire has about 250,000 distinct CDR3 sequences, less than 20% of them found once; the top ten carry 3.5% to 4%. The source material was PBMCs or a T cell subset sorted from them (not recorded which). These receptors all stem from a man younger than 30 who had mild COVID-19 (a few samples of this study predate the infection). Cell type and time point are not known. CDR3s include the opening cysteine and the closing phenylalanine or tryptophan. The D gene is left open where the match is weak. Only some rows state a clone size, as once, few, many or a class for expanded clones.

TRBV18	NA	NA	TRBJ1-4	TGTGCCAGCTCACCAGAGACAGTAGGAACTAATGAAAAACTGTTTTTT	CASSPETVGTNEKLFF
TRBV23-1	NA	NA	TRBJ1-1	TGCGCCAGCAGTCGGTGGACTACTGAAGCTTTCTTT	CASSRWTTEAFF
TRBV6-2/TRBV6-3	NA	NA	TRBJ2-3	TGTGCCAGCAGTTCGTTACTACCGTCTTCGGATACGCAGTATTTT	CASSSLLPSSDTQYF
TRBV6-2/TRBV6-3	TRBD2	NA	TRBJ2-1	TGTGCCAGCAGTTACTCAAGCGGGGGGGCGTATAATGAGCAGTTCTTC	CASSYSSGGAYNEQFF
TRBV20-1	NA	few	TRBJ1-6	TGCAGTGCTAGAGACTTAAGTCCTAATTCACCCCTCCACTTT	CSARDLSPNSPLHF
TRBV5-1	TRBD1	NA	TRBJ2-5	TGCGCCAGCAGCTTGACGGGACAGTACCAAGAGACCCAGTACTTC	CASSLTGQYQETQYF
TRBV6-5	NA	NA	TRBJ2-5	TGTGCCAGCAAAAACCGACAGGCGCGGGAGACCCAGTACTTC	CASKNRQARETQYF
TRBV12-3/TRBV12-4	NA	once	TRBJ1-3	TGTGCCAGCAGCCCCAGTTGGCGCTCTGGAAACACCATATATTTT	CASSPSWRSGNTIYF
TRBV5-1	NA	few	TRBJ2-3	TGCGCCAGCAGCTTGACAGTCAGAATCACAGATACGCAGTATTTT	CASSLTVRITDTQYF
TRBV5-1	TRBD1	NA	TRBJ2-6	TGCGCCAGCACCGGACAGGGCGGCGGGGCCAACGTCCTGACTTTC	CASTGQGGGANVLTF
TRBV4-2	TRBD1	few	TRBJ1-1	TGTGCCAGCAGCCAAGATCAGGGGCAGGGGGTCGGGAACACTGAAGCTTTCTTT	CASSQDQGQGVGNTEAFF
TRBV29-1	NA	many	TRBJ1-4	TGCAGCGTTCTCCAGGCAGGCGAAAAACTGTTTTTT	CSVLQAGEKLFF
TRBV28	TRBD1	many	TRBJ1-4	TGTGCCAGCAGGGAAGATCCATACAGGGGTGAAAAACTGTTTTTT	CASREDPYRGEKLFF
TRBV5-1	TRBD1	NA	TRBJ1-4	TGCGCCAGCAGGCTCCGACAGGGATCGGGTGAAAAACTGTTTTTT	CASRLRQGSGEKLFF
TRBV12-3/TRBV12-4	NA	once	TRBJ1-1	TGTGCCAGCCACCAGGACTTCCAGAACACTGAAGCTTTCTTT	CASHQDFQNTEAFF
TRBV7-9	TRBD1	few	TRBJ1-2	TGTGCCAGCAGCTTACAGGGGGTGGACGGCTACACCTTC	CASSLQGVDGYTF
TRBV11-1	TRBD2	few	TRBJ2-7	TGTGCCAGCAGCTTAGTAGCGGGGATAACCTACGAGCAGTACTTC	CASSLVAGITYEQYF
TRBV2	NA	NA	TRBJ2-3	TGTGCCAGCAGTGAGACCGGGGGTGCAGATACGCAGTATTTT	CASSETGGADTQYF
TRBV30	NA	NA	TRBJ1-2	TGTGCCAGCAGGGACGGTAACTATGGCTACACCTTC	CASRDGNYGYTF
TRBV9	NA	NA	TRBJ1-2	TGTGCCAGCAGCGTAGCTTTTAGGACAGACTATGGCTACACCTTC	CASSVAFRTDYGYTF
TRBV5-6	TRBD1	NA	TRBJ1-3	TGTGCCAGCAGCGTCCTGGGACAGGGTAGGACTGGAAACACCATATATTTT	CASSVLGQGRTGNTIYF
TRBV11-2	NA	NA	TRBJ1-1	TGTGCCAGCAGCTTAACAGGGAGGGGGACTGAAGCTTTCTTT	CASSLTGRGTEAFF
TRBV29-1	NA	few	TRBJ2-5	TGCAGCGTCGCCCCGACAGGCCTGCAAGAGACCCAGTACTTC	CSVAPTGLQETQYF
TRBV7-2	TRBD2	few	TRBJ2-7	TGTGCCAGCAGCTTAGCTCCCCTAGCGGGGGCCCACGAGCAGTACTTC	CASSLAPLAGAHEQYF
TRBV20-1	NA	NA	TRBJ1-2	TGCAGTGCTAGATCCGGGACTCTGGACGGCTACACCTTC	CSARSGTLDGYTF
TRBV6-5	TRBD1	few	TRBJ2-3	TGTGCCAGCAGCAGACAGGGGGCGGATACGCAGTATTTT	CASSRQGADTQYF
TRBV30	NA	few	TRBJ1-1	TGTGCCTGGACCCGGACAGCGAACACTGAAGCTTTCTTT	CAWTRTANTEAFF
TRBV7-2	NA	few	TRBJ1-1	TGTGCCAGCGGGAGAGGGTATTCAGACACTGAAGCTTTCTTT	CASGRGYSDTEAFF
TRBV5-1	NA	NA	TRBJ1-2	TGCGCCAGCAGCTTGGCCTTGGGTAACTATGGCTACACCTTC	CASSLALGNYGYTF
TRBV28	TRBD1	NA	TRBJ2-1	TGTGCCAGCAGGACAGGGGGCGCATACAATGAGCAGTTCTTC	CASRTGGAYNEQFF
TRBV7-9	TRBD2	few	TRBJ2-5	TGTGCCAGCAGCTTCGGAGCGGGGCAAGAGACCCAGTACTTC	CASSFGAGQETQYF
TRBV24-1	TRBD2	many	TRBJ2-1	TGTGCCACCGTCGGGGGGGGGTGGAATGAGCAGTTCTTC	CATVGGGWNEQFF
TRBV7-9	TRBD1	few	TRBJ1-3	TGTGCCAGCAGCCGCCAGGGGACAGAACGGGCGTATTTT	CASSRQGTERAYF
TRBV18	TRBD1	NA	TRBJ2-5	TGTGCCAGCTCACCTACTCACGGACAGGGGGCAACCCAGTACTTC	CASSPTHGQGATQYF
TRBV28	NA	NA	TRBJ2-3	TGTGCCAGCAGTTTAAGCAGGAGAAACACAGATACGCAGTATTTT	CASSLSRRNTDTQYF
TRBV6-5	NA	few	TRBJ1-2	TGTGCCAGCAGGAGGGTGCAGGACCATAAGAGGGGCTACACCTTC	CASRRVQDHKRGYTF
TRBV27	TRBD1	few	TRBJ1-6	TGTGCCAGCAGGGACAGGAATCGAAATTCACCCCTCCACTTT	CASRDRNRNSPLHF
TRBV6-6	NA	NA	TRBJ1-2	TGTGCCAGCAGTTACGGCAGGGGAACCTATGGCTACACCTTC	CASSYGRGTYGYTF
TRBV7-6	TRBD2	many	TRBJ2-3	TGTGCCACCCTAGCGGGGGGAGGAGATACGCAGTATTTT	CATLAGGGDTQYF
TRBV7-8	NA	NA	TRBJ2-1	TGTGCCAGCAGCCCGGAGCCCTCGTCCTACAATGAGCAGTTCTTC	CASSPEPSSYNEQFF
TRBV5-1	TRBD2	NA	TRBJ2-1	TGCGCCAGCAGCTTGGCCTCGGCTAGCGGGGGGGCCAGGAATGAGCAGTTCTTC	CASSLASASGGARNEQFF